This passage covers 7 T cell receptor beta chains from one sample sequenced in a study of T cell changes during pregnancy in multiple sclerosis. TCRdb keeps only in-frame clones here, not all; method: immunoSEQ multiplex PCR. This sample has about 29,000 clones, with around 91% found just once. Here the sequenced sample was CD8+ T cells from peripheral blood mononuclear cells, taken after pregnancy. The receptors stem from a female donor with multiple sclerosis, enrolled in a pregnancy study.

J is TRBJ2-5 and V is TRBV7-3; TRBD2 matches at 8 bases. J lost 5 bases, V lost 4 bases, and 9 bases had no gene match. This CDR3 has 15 residues. The germline V gene encodes CDR1 SGHTA and CDR2 FQGTGA. CDR3 sequence: CASSSRPGGMETQYF. CDR3 bases: TGTGCCAGCAGCTCCCGTCCGGGAGGGATGGAGACCCAGTACTTC. The whole variable domain, filled in from reference TRBV7-3 and TRBJ2-5, reads GAGVSQTPSNKVTEKGKYVELRCDPISGHTALYWYRQSLGQGPEFLIYFQGTGAADDSGLPNDRFFAVRPEGSVSTLKIQRTERGDSAVYLCASSSRPGGMETQYFGPGTRLLVL.

This clone was detected once. This chain connects TRBV28 to TRBJ2-5, with a possible D match to TRBD1 (6 bases). The CDR3 is 13 amino acids. Trimming left V 6 bases short and J 5 bases short, with 13 bases between. Per germline, CDR1 MDHEN and CDR2 SYDVKM. The CDR3 loop is CASRAQGWETQYF. The DNA for the CDR3 is TGTGCCAGCAGGGCACAGGGATGGGAGACCCAGTACTTC.

The J gene is TRBJ2-5, the V gene TRBV6-6, with 8 bases that match TRBD2. Germline loops: CDR1 MNHNY, CDR2 SVGAGI (reference sequence). CDR3 length: 14 amino acids. V shed 5 bases and J 3 bases; nucleotides not matched to a gene: 5. The DNA of the CDR3 is TGTGCCAGCAGTACGAGCGGGAGAGAAGAGACCCAGTACTTC. Residues: CASSTSGREETQYF.

The rearrangement joins TRBV27 to TRBJ1-1, with a possible D match to TRBD1 (5 bases). V lost 6 bases and J lost 1, with 9 bases in between. CDR1 and CDR2 from the germline V gene are MNHEY and SMNVEV (reference sequence). CDR3 size: 13 residues. CDR3 in amino acids: CASRGLQNTEAFF. The CDR3 coding sequence is TGTGCCAGCAGGGGACTCCAGAACACTGAAGCTTTCTTT.

The chain joins TRBV2 to TRBJ2-7, with D uncertain. CDR1 is SNHLY and CDR2 is FYNNEI in the germline V gene. The CDR3 has 12 residues. V lost 6 bases and J lost 0, with 6 bases in between. CDR3 amino acids: CASRTSSYEQYF. CDR3 coding DNA: TGTGCCAGCAGGACTTCCTCCTACGAGCAGTACTTC.

A single count supports this clone. J is TRBJ2-3 and V is TRBV2; weak D call: TRBD2 (5 bases). Per germline, CDR1 SNHLY and CDR2 FYNNEI. The V end was cut by 8 bases, the J end by 2 bases, with 14 bases between. The CDR3 covers 14 residues. The CDR3 protein is CASFGREFTDTQYF. In DNA form, the CDR3 reads TGTGCCAGCTTTGGACGGGAATTCACAGATACGCAGTATTTT.

The J gene is TRBJ2-1, the V gene TRBV11-3, with D perhaps TRBD2 (6 bases). Germline CDR1 SGHNT, CDR2 YENEEA. This CDR3 has 13 residues. The V and J ends lost 5 bases and 9 bases respectively, with 14 bases between them. Written as DNA, the CDR3 is TGTGCCAGCAGCCCCCGGGGCGGGATTGAGCAGTTCTTC. Residues: CASSPRGGIEQFF.